Below, 18 T cell receptor beta chains from the same sample are listed, as sequenced in a study of shared clonotypes between healthy human individuals. This table comes from immunoSEQ multiplex PCR, and its TCRdb copy is limited to in-frame clones, with some not included. The repertoire holds 650,000 to 800,000 clones, roughly 72% seen once, with under 2% in the top ten. Specimen: memory CD4+ T cells sorted from blood. This sample's subset: CD45RA-negative fraction. Receptor source: a woman aged 25 to 39 in good health.

The rearrangement uses TRBV25-1 and TRBJ1-4, with a weak D call TRBD1 (5 bases). CDR3 length: 17 amino acids. Trimming cost V 2 bases and J 6 bases, with 19 bases left between them. The germline V gene encodes CDR1 MGHDK and CDR2 SYGVNS. In DNA form, the CDR3 reads TGTGCCAGCAGTGAAAGGGGCCAGCCTAGCCTTGATGAAAAACTGTTTTTT. Translated, it gives CASSERGQPSLDEKLFF.

The V call is TRBV27, the J call TRBJ2-3; 7 bases fit TRBD2. The germline gives CDR1 MNHEY, CDR2 SMNVEV (reference sequence). The CDR3 length is 16 residues. J was trimmed by 3 bases and V by 6 bases; bases with no gene match: 12. The CDR3 DNA follows: TGTGCCAGCAGCAGGGTATTGGCTAGCGGAACAGATACGCAGTATTTT. Amino acids: CASSRVLASGTDTQYF.

This clone was seen just once. The CDR3 loop is CASSTRQVLETQYF. The CDR3 nucleotides are TGTGCCAGCAGCACCCGGCAGGTTTTGGAGACCCAGTACTTC. The chain is built from TRBV7-8 and TRBJ2-5; D gene uncertain. V lost 5 bases and J lost 5, with 15 bases in between. This CDR3 region has 14 residues. Germline-derived CDR1 and CDR2 are SGHVS and FQNEAQ. The variable domain in full, completed from reference TRBV7-8 and TRBJ2-5, reads GAGVSQSPRYKVAKRGQDVALRCDPISGHVSLFWYQQALGQGPEFLTYFQNEAQLDKSGLPSDRFFAERPEGSVSTLKIQRTQQEDSAVYLCASSTRQVLETQYFGPGTRLLVL.

This clone was seen a single time. The rearrangement uses TRBV11-3 and TRBJ2-1; 10 bases are a match to TRBD2. The CDR3 has 15 residues. Trimming at V came to 5 bases and at J to 13 bases, leaving 14 bases not matched to a gene. Per germline, CDR1 SGHNT and CDR2 YENEEA. The DNA for the CDR3 is TGTGCCAGCAGCCGGGGGCTAGCGGGAGTGAGTAGTCAGTTCTTC. Protein sequence: CASSRGLAGVSSQFF.

The rearrangement joins TRBV15 to TRBJ1-4; possibly TRBD1 for D (6 bases). The ends were cut back, 3 bases at V and 5 bases at J, with 13 bases in the middle. CDR1 is LNHNV, CDR2 YYDKDF, per germline (reference sequence). The CDR3 has 15 amino acids. CDR3 nucleotides: TGTGCCACCAGCAGCCCACAGGGAAGGAATGAAAAACTGTTTTTT. Protein sequence: CATSSPQGRNEKLFF.

The chain is built from TRBV6-5 and TRBJ2-3; D unclear. The CDR3 has 15 amino acids. Germline lookup yields CDR1 MNHEY and CDR2 SVGAGI. Trimming pared 2 bases from V and 1 base from J, leaving 10 bases between. The CDR3 loop reads CASSYARGGTDTQYF. The CDR3 coding sequence is TGTGCCAGCAGTTACGCGAGAGGTGGCACAGATACGCAGTATTTT.

The chain couples TRBV25-1 to TRBJ2-5; D gene ambiguous. The V gene's germline CDR1 is MGHDK and CDR2 SYGVNS. The length of the CDR3 is 12 residues. Trimming left V 4 bases short and J 1 base short, with 4 bases between. CDR3 in amino acids: CASSGIQETQYF. CDR3 DNA: TGTGCCAGCAGTGGGATCCAAGAGACCCAGTACTTC.

This clone was counted a single time. As DNA, the CDR3 is TGTGCCAGCAGCCCCTCGACGGCCTATGGCTACACCTTC. Its protein is CASSPSTAYGYTF. This chain uses TRBV13 with TRBJ1-2; no definite D call. V lost 5 bases to trimming and J lost 4 bases, with 11 bases between them. In germline, CDR1 is PRHDT, CDR2 FYEKMQ (reference sequence). The CDR3 extends over 13 amino acids. Full variable domain (missing parts from reference TRBV13 and TRBJ1-2): AAGVIQSPRHLIKEKRETATLKCYPIPRHDTVYWYQQGPGQDPQFLISFYEKMQSDKGSIPDRFSAQQFSDYHSELNMSSLELGDSALYFCASSPSTAYGYTFGSGTRLTVV.

The chain carries TRBV6-6 and TRBJ1-3, with D possibly TRBD1 on 6 matching bases. CDR3 length: 16 amino acids. In germline, CDR1 is MNHNY, CDR2 SVGAGI (reference sequence). V lost 4 bases and J lost 1, with 14 bases in between. The CDR3 region has the DNA TGTGCCAGCAGTTTAAAGCAACAGGGATCTGGAAACACCATATATTTT. Protein: CASSLKQQGSGNTIYF.

This clone was seen at least ten times. The J gene is TRBJ2-1, the V gene TRBV5-6; 11 bases map to TRBD2. The germline V gene has CDR1 SGHDT and CDR2 YYEEEE. The ends lost 1 base at V and 8 bases at J; junction bases unmatched: 14. The CDR3 is 18 residues long. In DNA, the CDR3 is TGTGCCAGCAGCTTGTGGCCACCTCGACTAGCGGGAAATCATGAGCAGTTCTTC. It codes for CASSLWPPRLAGNHEQFF.

The chain combines TRBV19 with TRBJ1-5; possible D gene TRBD1, 6 bases. V was trimmed by 3 bases and J by 5 bases, leaving 11 bases between them. The CDR3 contains 14 residues. Germline-derived CDR1 and CDR2 are LNHDA and SQIVND (reference sequence). CDR3 sequence: CASSMFGGHQPQHF. The DNA of the CDR3 is TGTGCCAGTAGTATGTTCGGGGGGCATCAGCCCCAGCATTTT.

The sample holds a few counts of this clone. The CDR3 protein is CASRGPQGRGEAFF. As DNA, the CDR3 is TGTGCCAGCAGAGGACCACAGGGGAGGGGTGAAGCTTTCTTT. The rearrangement joins TRBV27 to TRBJ1-1; 7 bases agree with TRBD1. This CDR3 is 14 amino acids long. CDR1 and CDR2 from the germline V gene are MNHEY and SMNVEV (reference sequence). V gave up 6 bases and J gave up 7 bases; unmatched junction bases: 11.

This clone was picked up one time. J is TRBJ2-4 and V is TRBV19; TRBD2 matches 9 bases. Per the germline V gene, CDR1 is LNHDA and CDR2 is SQIVND (reference sequence). This CDR3 contains 15 residues. With 7 bases clipped from V and 7 bases from J, the junction kept 11 bases outside the gene matches. CDR3 in DNA: TGTGCCAGTAAGCAAGCGGGAGGTGTGATCAACATTCAGTACTTC. Its protein is CASKQAGGVINIQYF.

This chain uses TRBV6-1 with TRBJ2-5; D uncertain. The germline V gene encodes CDR1 MNHNS and CDR2 SASEGT. The V end lost 1 base, the J end lost 5 bases, and 14 bases lay between the germline ends. The CDR3 is 15 residues long. The CDR3 here is CASSEGTAARETQYF. The CDR3 nucleotides are TGTGCCAGCAGTGAAGGTACAGCTGCTAGGGAGACCCAGTACTTC.

The J gene is TRBJ1-5, the V gene TRBV28; D is perhaps TRBD1 (5 bases). CDR1 MDHEN and CDR2 SYDVKM come from the germline V gene. With 8 bases removed from V and 0 bases from J, the gap between germline ends came to 17 bases. The CDR3 consists of 16 residues. CDR3 amino acids: CASRKTVLYSNQPQHF. The CDR3 DNA reads as TGTGCCAGCCGAAAGACAGTTCTGTATAGCAATCAGCCCCAGCATTTT.

The chain recombines TRBV5-1 with TRBJ1-4, with no clear D. V lost 0 bases, J lost 5 bases, and 8 bases lay in between. The CDR3 is 14 residues long. CDR1 SGHRS and CDR2 YFSETQ come from the germline V gene. The CDR3 protein is CASSLGRSNEKLFF. As DNA, the CDR3 is TGCGCCAGCAGCTTGGGTCGTTCCAATGAAAAACTGTTTTTT.

CDR3 amino acids: CASSLGIEGGRNEQFF. In nucleotides, the CDR3 is TGCGCCAGCAGCTTGGGTATAGAGGGCGGCAGGAATGAGCAGTTCTTC. The V gene is TRBV5-1, the J gene TRBJ2-1; D is possibly TRBD2 (5 bases). The CDR3 runs to 16 residues. The germline CDR1 and CDR2 sequences are SGHRS and YFSETQ. Trimming removed 0 bases from V and 7 bases from J, with 17 bases in between.

The V gene is TRBV10-1, the J gene TRBJ2-7; perhaps D is TRBD1 or TRBD2 (6 bases each). Germline loops: CDR1 WNHNN, CDR2 SYGVQD (reference sequence). This CDR3 has 15 residues. V was shortened by 0 bases and J by 1 base, with 10 bases between the two germline ends. The chain's CDR3 is CASSESGGRSYEQYF. Written as DNA, the CDR3 is TGCGCCAGCAGTGAGTCGGGGGGCCGATCCTACGAGCAGTACTTC.